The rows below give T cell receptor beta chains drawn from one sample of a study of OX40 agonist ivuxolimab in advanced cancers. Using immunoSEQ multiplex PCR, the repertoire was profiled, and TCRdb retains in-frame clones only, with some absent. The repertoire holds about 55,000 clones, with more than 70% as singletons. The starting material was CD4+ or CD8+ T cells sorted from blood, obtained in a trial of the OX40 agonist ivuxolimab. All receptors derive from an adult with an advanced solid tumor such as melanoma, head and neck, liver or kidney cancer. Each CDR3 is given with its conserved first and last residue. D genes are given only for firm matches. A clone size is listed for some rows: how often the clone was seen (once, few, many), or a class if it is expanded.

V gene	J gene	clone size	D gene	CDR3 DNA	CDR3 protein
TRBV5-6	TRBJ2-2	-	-	TGTGCCAGCAGCTGGGACGGAGGGGAGCTGTTTTTT	CASSWDGGELFF
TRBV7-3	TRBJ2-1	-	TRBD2	TGTGCCAGCAGCTTACAAGCGGGAGGGGGGGAGCAGTTCTTC	CASSLQAGGGEQFF
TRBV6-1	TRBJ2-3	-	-	TGTGCCAGCAGTGATCGGGGGCGCTTCCCAGATACGCAGTATTTT	CASSDRGRFPDTQYF
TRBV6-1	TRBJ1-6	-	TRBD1	TGTGCCAGCAGGATGACAGGGGAAGATTCACCCCTCCACTTT	CASRMTGEDSPLHF
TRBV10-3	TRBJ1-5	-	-	TGTGCCATCAGTGAGTCCCTAGGGCCCCAGCATTTT	CAISESLGPQHF
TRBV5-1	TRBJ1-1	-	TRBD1	TGCGCCAGCAGCTTCACAGGGGGCAGGGCCACTGAAGCTTTCTTT	CASSFTGGRATEAFF
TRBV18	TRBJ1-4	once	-	TGTGCCAGCTCGCGAGACTCCCCCGGGACTAATGAAAAACTGTTTTTT	CASSRDSPGTNEKLFF
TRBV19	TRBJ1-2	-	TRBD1	TGTGCCACCTTTCCGGGACAGGGGGTATATGGCTACACCTTC	CATFPGQGVYGYTF
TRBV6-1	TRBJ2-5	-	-	TGTGCCAGCAGTGAAAATTTAGAGACCCAGTACTTC	CASSENLETQYF
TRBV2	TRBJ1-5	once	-	TGTGCCAGCAGCGTCCAAGACGGCCCCAATCAGCCCCAGCATTTT	CASSVQDGPNQPQHF
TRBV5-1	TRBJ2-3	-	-	TGCGCCAGCAGCTTGGTTACGGGGGGCAGAGATACGCAGTATTTT	CASSLVTGGRDTQYF
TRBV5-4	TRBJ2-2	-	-	TGTGCCAGCAGCTTCCTTGACGGTGGAACAAGGGAGCTGTTTTTT	CASSFLDGGTRELFF
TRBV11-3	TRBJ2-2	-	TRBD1	TGTGCCAGCAGCTACGGCGGACAGGGTGGCGGGGAGCTGTTTTTT	CASSYGGQGGGELFF
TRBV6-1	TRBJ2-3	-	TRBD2	TGTGCCAGCACTAGCGGGGGGGCTCAAATGGATACGCAGTATTTT	CASTSGGAQMDTQYF
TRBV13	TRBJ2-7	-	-	TGTGCCAGCAGCTTAGTAGGGGGCGAGCAGTACTTC	CASSLVGGEQYF
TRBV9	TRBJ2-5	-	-	TGTGCCAGCAGCGCACGAGGGCAAGAGACCCAGTACTTC	CASSARGQETQYF
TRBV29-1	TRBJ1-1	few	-	TGCAGCGTTGCGGGTGGGTATCAGGGCACTGAAGCTTTCTTT	CSVAGGYQGTEAFF
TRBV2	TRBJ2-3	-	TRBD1	TGTGCCAGCGGCCTGACAGGGATTAGCACAGATACGCAGTATTTT	CASGLTGISTDTQYF
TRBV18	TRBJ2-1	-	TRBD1	TGTGCCAGCTCACCGAGAGGGACAGGTGATAATGAGCAGTTCTTC	CASSPRGTGDNEQFF
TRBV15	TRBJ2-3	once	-	TGTGCCACCAGCAGCGCCCTCGAGGTCACAGATACGCAGTATTTT	CATSSALEVTDTQYF
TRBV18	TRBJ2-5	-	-	TGTGCCAGCTCACCACCGTCAGGGAGCCAAGAGACCCAGTACTTC	CASSPPSGSQETQYF
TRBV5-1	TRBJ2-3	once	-	TGCGCCAGCCAGGGTACAGGGCAGCAAGATACGCAGTATTTT	CASQGTGQQDTQYF
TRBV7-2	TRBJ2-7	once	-	TGTGCCAGCAGCCGCAGCGACTACGAGCAGTACTTC	CASSRSDYEQYF
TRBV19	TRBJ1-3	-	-	TGTGCCAGTAAGATTGGGGGATCCGGAAACACCATATATTTT	CASKIGGSGNTIYF
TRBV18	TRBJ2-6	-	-	TGTGCCAGCTCACCACCCGACGGGGCCAACGTCCTGACTTTC	CASSPPDGANVLTF
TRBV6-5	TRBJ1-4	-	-	TGTGCCATTTCAGCCGGAACTAATGAAAAACTGTTTTTT	CAISAGTNEKLFF
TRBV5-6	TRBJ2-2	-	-	TGTGCCAGCAGCTTGGTAGGCGGCAGCGGGGAGCTGTTTTTT	CASSLVGGSGELFF
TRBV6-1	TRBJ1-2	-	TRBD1	TGTGCCAGCAGTAGGACAGGGGGCGGTGGCTACACCTTC	CASSRTGGGGYTF
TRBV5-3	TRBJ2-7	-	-	TGTGCCAGCAGCTACCCCGGTCTCAATAGGGAGTACTTC	CASSYPGLNREYF
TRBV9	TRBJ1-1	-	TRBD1	TGTGCCAGCAGCGTACAGGGGGCAGGAGAAGCTTTCTTT	CASSVQGAGEAFF
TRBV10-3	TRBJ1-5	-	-	TGTGCCATCAGTGACAGGAGCAATCAGCCCCAGCATTTT	CAISDRSNQPQHF
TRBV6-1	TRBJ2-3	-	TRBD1	TGTGCCAGCAGTGCAGGGGGCTCCACAGATACGCAGTATTTT	CASSAGGSTDTQYF
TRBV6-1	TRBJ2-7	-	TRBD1	TGTGCCAGCAGCATACCAACAGGGGGCCCCTACGAGCAGTACTTC	CASSIPTGGPYEQYF
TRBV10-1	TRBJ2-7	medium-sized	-	TGCGCCAGCAGTCAAGGGACTTCAAGCTCCTACGAGCAGTACTTC	CASSQGTSSSYEQYF
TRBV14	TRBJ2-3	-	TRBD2	TGTGCCAGCAGCCGACTAGCGTCCAAAACCTCGGGTACGCAGTATTTT	CASSRLASKTSGTQYF
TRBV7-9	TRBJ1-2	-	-	TGTGCCAGCAGCTTACCCGGGTCCCTTGGAGGCTACACCTTC	CASSLPGSLGGYTF
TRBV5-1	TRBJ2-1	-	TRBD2	TGCGCCAGCAGACAGACTAGCGGGGGCCTCAAAGTAGTCTTC	CASRQTSGGLKVVF
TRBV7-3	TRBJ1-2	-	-	TGTGCCAGCAGCCTGGACAGTAACTATGGCTACACCTTC	CASSLDSNYGYTF
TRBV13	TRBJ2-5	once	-	TGTGCCAGCAGCCTCTACAGGGCGGGGGTGGAGACCCAGTACTTC	CASSLYRAGVETQYF
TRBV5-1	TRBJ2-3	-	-	TGCGCCAGCGGGACCAGTTCAGATACGCAGTATTTT	CASGTSSDTQYF
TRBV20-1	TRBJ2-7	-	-	TGCAGTGCTAGCCGCAGCGGGGAGCAGTACTTC	CSASRSGEQYF
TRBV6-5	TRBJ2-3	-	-	TGTGCCAGCAGCCCCGGTCGGGGGAGCACAGATACGCAGTATTTT	CASSPGRGSTDTQYF
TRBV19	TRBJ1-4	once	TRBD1	TGTGCCAGCCGGGACAGAGATAATGAAAAACTGTTTTTT	CASRDRDNEKLFF
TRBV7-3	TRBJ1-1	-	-	TGTGCCAGCAGCTTACAAATGAACACTGAAGCTTTCTTT	CASSLQMNTEAFF
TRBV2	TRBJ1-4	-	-	TGTGCCAGCAGTGAAGCGGGGGTGGCTAATGAAAAACTGTTTTTT	CASSEAGVANEKLFF
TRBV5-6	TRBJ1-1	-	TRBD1	TGTGCCAGCAGCGGAGCCAGGGGGCCCACTGAAGCTTTCTTT	CASSGARGPTEAFF
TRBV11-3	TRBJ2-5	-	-	TGTGCCAGCAGCTTAGGGTCCGGGGCGGAGACCCAGTACTTC	CASSLGSGAETQYF
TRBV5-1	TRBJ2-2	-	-	TGCGCCAGCAGCTTGGGACACCAAATCAACACCGGGGAGCTGTTTTTT	CASSLGHQINTGELFF
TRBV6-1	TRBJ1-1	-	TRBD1	TGTGCCAGCAGTGGAAAGACAGGGAACAGGGCTGAAGCTTTCTTT	CASSGKTGNRAEAFF
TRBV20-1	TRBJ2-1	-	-	TGCAGTGCCCTACAGAAAGATGAGCAGTTCTTC	CSALQKDEQFF
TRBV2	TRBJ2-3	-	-	TGTGCCAGCAAATCGGGCGGCCCGGGGGATACGCAGTATTTT	CASKSGGPGDTQYF
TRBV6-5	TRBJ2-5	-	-	TGTGCCAGTCAGGGGCCCGTGATTGAAACCCAGTACTTC	CASQGPVIETQYF
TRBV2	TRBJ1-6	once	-	TGTGCCAGCAGTGACGGGAGATCGAAGAATTCACCCCTCCACTTT	CASSDGRSKNSPLHF